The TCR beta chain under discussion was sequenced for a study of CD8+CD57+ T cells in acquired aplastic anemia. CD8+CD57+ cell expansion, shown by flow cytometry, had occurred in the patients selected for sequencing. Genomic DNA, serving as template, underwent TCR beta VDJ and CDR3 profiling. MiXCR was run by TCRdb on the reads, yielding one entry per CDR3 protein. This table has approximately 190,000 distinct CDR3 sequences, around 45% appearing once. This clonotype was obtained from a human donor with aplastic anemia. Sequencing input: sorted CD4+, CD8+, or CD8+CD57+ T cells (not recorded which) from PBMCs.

This CDR3 is CSASGTADSPLHF. The CDR3 region has the DNA TGCAGTGCCAGCGGGACAGCCGATTCACCCCTCCACTTT. V is TRBV20-1 and J is TRBJ1-6; 7 positions agree with TRBD1. The CDR3 spans 13 residues. The trim removed 6 bases at V and 8 bases at J, leaving 7 bases unmatched. Germline lookup yields CDR1 DFQATT and CDR2 SNEGSKA (reference sequence).